This entry lists 28 T cell receptor beta chains sequenced from one sample in a study of regulatory T cells in long-lasting Graves disease. Researchers made TCR beta libraries by using iRepertoire HTBI primers and running Arm-PCR on CDR3 regions. TCRdb analysed the multiplex PCR reads with MiXCR anew, one entry per CDR3 protein. The sample has under 400,000 distinct CDR3 sequences, roughly 17% seen once. Time point given: newly diagnosed GD, antithyroid drugs for less than 3 months. Generation of the TCR library employed RNA extracted from PBMCs. The same specimen was also included in a second study, on T cells in Graves' hyperthyroidism and ophthalmopathy.

The specimen was peripheral blood mononuclear cells (PBMCs), collected at new diagnosis, from a patient treated with antithyroid drugs. The receptors stem from a man between 40 and 49 years old with Graves disease.

This chain connects TRBV9 to TRBJ2-7, with no clear D. This CDR3 has 16 residues. The ends were cut back, 1 base at V and 0 bases at J, with 14 bases in the middle. The germline CDR1 and CDR2 sequences are SGDLS and YYNGEE. The CDR3 region is CASSVSPNPASYEQYF. The CDR3 nucleotides read TGTGCCAGCAGCGTAAGTCCCAACCCCGCCTCCTACGAGCAGTACTTC.

This clonotype has ten or more counts. This chain joins TRBV7-2 and TRBJ2-5, with D possibly matching TRBD2 (6 bases). CDR3 length: 15 amino acids. V lost 5 bases and J 1 base, leaving 14 bases between the germline ends. The germline gives CDR1 SGHTA, CDR2 FQGNSA. The CDR3 nucleotides read TGTGCCAGCAGCACCTCTCTGGGGGGCCAAGAGACCCAGTACTTC. Protein sequence: CASSTSLGGQETQYF.

The chain uses TRBV30 and TRBJ2-2; D gene unclear. CDR1 is GTSNPN and CDR2 is SVGIG in the germline V gene (reference sequence). This CDR3 comprises 14 residues. Trimming left V 5 bases short and J 0 bases short, with 10 bases between. In nucleotides, the CDR3 is TGTGCCTGGGAGGAGAGGTCGAACACCGGGGAGCTGTTTTTT. Translating gives CAWEERSNTGELFF.

This clonotype was counted many times. The V and J genes are TRBV3-1 and TRBJ2-7; TRBD2 agrees at 11 bases. Trimming removed 4 bases from V and 0 bases from J; junction bases left unmatched: 2. Germline V gene lookup returns CDR1 LGHDT and CDR2 YNNKEL (reference sequence). This CDR3 comprises 15 residues. CDR3 in DNA: TGTGCCAGCAGCCTCACTAGCGGGAGCTCCTACGAGCAGTACTTC. Translation: CASSLTSGSSYEQYF.

This clonotype has ten or more counts. V gene TRBV20-1 combines with J gene TRBJ2-3; 9 bases are shared with TRBD2. V was pared by 3 bases and J by 1 base, with 5 bases of the junction left unmatched. CDR3 length equals 15 residues. Per the germline V gene, CDR1 is DFQATT and CDR2 is SNEGSKA (reference sequence). The chain's CDR3 is CSARTSGAGTDTQYF. CDR3 coding DNA: TGCAGTGCTAGGACTAGCGGAGCGGGCACAGATACGCAGTATTTT.

The sample holds a few counts of this clonotype. This chain uses TRBV6-2 or TRBV6-3 with TRBJ2-5; possibly TRBD2 for D (5 bases). This CDR3 is 14 amino acids long. The V end lost 4 bases, the J end lost 1 base, and 10 bases lay between the germline ends. The germline gives CDR1 MNHEY, CDR2 SVGEGT. The CDR3 nucleotides are TGTGCCAGCAGTTCCTTAAGCGGCCAAGAGACCCAGTACTTC. It specifies CASSSLSGQETQYF.

This clonotype was picked up many times. V is TRBV7-3 and J is TRBJ2-1, with 7 bases aligning to TRBD1. J lost 7 bases, V lost 2 bases, and 8 bases had no gene match. Germline V gives CDR1 SGHTA, CDR2 FQGTGA. CDR3 length equals 15 residues. The CDR3 nucleotides read TGTGCCAGCAGCTTAGTAACAGGGGATACGAATGAGCAGTTCTTC. Translation: CASSLVTGDTNEQFF. Together with reference TRBV7-3 and TRBJ2-1, the CDR3 gives the full variable domain: GAGVSQTPSNKVTEKGKYVELRCDPISGHTALYWYRQSLGQGPEFLIYFQGTGAADDSGLPNDRFFAVRPEGSVSTLKIQRTERGDSAVYLCASSLVTGDTNEQFFGPGTRLTVL.

This clonotype was recorded many times. The rearrangement joins TRBV5-1 to TRBJ2-7; 7 nucleotides align to TRBD1. V shed 5 bases, J shed 5 bases, and the junction held 7 bases outside the gene matches. CDR3 length equals 13 residues. CDR1 SGHRS and CDR2 YFSETQ come from the germline V gene. CDR3 sequence: CASRRQGLDEQYF. The CDR3 nucleotides are TGCGCCAGCAGGAGACAGGGTCTCGACGAGCAGTACTTC.

This chain uses TRBV12-3 or TRBV12-4 with TRBJ2-2, with no clear D. V was cut by 3 bases and J by 7 bases, with 3 bases left in between. The CDR3 loop spans 11 amino acids. The CDR3 DNA is TGTGCCAGCAGTTTCATCGGGGAGCTGTTTTTT. It yields the protein CASSFIGELFF.

This clonotype came up many times. The DNA for the CDR3 is TGTGCCAGCAGACCGAGGCAGCCGAACACTGAAGCTTTCTTT. Encoded protein: CASRPRQPNTEAFF. The J gene is TRBJ1-1, the V gene TRBV2, with D unresolved. With 6 bases removed from V and 1 base from J, the gap between germline ends came to 12 bases. The germline V gene has CDR1 SNHLY and CDR2 FYNNEI. The CDR3 sequence is 14 residues long.

V usage is TRBV5-1 and J usage is TRBJ2-7, with TRBD1 matching 9 bases. Germline loops: CDR1 SGHRS, CDR2 YFSETQ. The ends lost 4 bases at V and 2 bases at J; junction bases unmatched: 7. The CDR3 length is 15 residues. The CDR3 loop reads CASSMRTGEAYEQYF. In DNA form, the CDR3 reads TGCGCCAGCAGCATGAGGACAGGGGAGGCCTACGAGCAGTACTTC. The full variable domain, its missing parts supplied by reference TRBV5-1 and TRBJ2-7, is KAGVTQTPRYLIKTRGQQVTLSCSPISGHRSVSWYQQTPGQGLQFLFEYFSETQRNKGNFPGRFSGRQFSNSRSEMNVSTLELGDSALYLCASSMRTGEAYEQYFGPGTRLTVT.

The chain combines TRBV27 with TRBJ2-3; TRBD2 aligns across 9 bases. The germline V gene encodes CDR1 MNHEY and CDR2 SMNVEV (reference sequence). V gave up 5 bases and J gave up 2 bases; unmatched junction bases: 8. The CDR3 spans 16 residues. CDR3 sequence reads: CASSEDLAGNTDTQYF. The CDR3 coding sequence is TGTGCCAGCAGTGAAGACCTAGCGGGGAACACAGATACGCAGTATTTT.

This chain connects TRBV24-1 to TRBJ2-2; 8 bases fit TRBD2. Trimming removed 3 bases from V and 4 bases from J; junction bases left unmatched: 6. The CDR3 is made up of 16 amino acids. CDR1 KGHDR and CDR2 SFDVKD come from the germline V gene. The CDR3 loop is CATSDPRGGVTGELFF. The CDR3 DNA reads as TGTGCCACCAGTGATCCTCGGGGGGGGGTCACCGGGGAGCTGTTTTTT.

On this clonotype itself: This may be a read error, as it is one base from a much larger clone. The V call is TRBV12-3 or TRBV12-4, the J call TRBJ2-1; maybe TRBD1 (5 bases). The CDR3 extends over 13 amino acids. Trimming left V 5 bases short and J 8 bases short, with 13 bases between. CDR3 sequence: CASSRDRNDEQFF. The CDR3 nucleotides are TGTGCCAGCAGTCGCGACAGAAACGATGAGCAGTTCTTC.

This clonotype appeared many times. This chain links TRBV12-3 or TRBV12-4 with TRBJ2-1; D gene uncertain. The V end was cut by 2 bases, the J end by 4 bases, with 12 bases between. The CDR3 contains 15 residues. CDR3 protein: CASSLPSNGYNEQFF. The CDR3 DNA is TGTGCCAGCAGTTTACCCTCTAATGGGTACAATGAGCAGTTCTTC.

This clonotype was observed many times. The V and J genes are TRBV5-5 and TRBJ2-5; TRBD1 aligns across 10 bases. V shed 4 bases, J shed 2 bases, and the junction held 5 bases outside the gene matches. CDR1 SGHKS and CDR2 YYEKEE come from the germline V gene (reference sequence). The CDR3 contains 15 residues. CDR3 DNA: TGTGCCAGCAGCCGCGGGACAGGGGATCAAGAGACCCAGTACTTC. Translating gives CASSRGTGDQETQYF. The full variable domain, with the rest looked up from reference TRBV5-5 and TRBJ2-5, is DAGVTQSPTHLIKTRGQQVTLRCSPISGHKSVSWYQQVLGQGPQFIFQYYEKEERGRGNFPDRFSARQFPNYSSELNVNALLLGDSALYLCASSRGTGDQETQYFGPGTRLLVL.

This clonotype was counted ten times or more. The CDR3 is CASRDNRQPQHF. In DNA, the CDR3 is TGTGCCAGCAGGGATAATCGACAGCCCCAGCATTTT. V is TRBV2 and J is TRBJ1-5, with unresolved D. CDR3 length equals 12 residues. V was pared by 6 bases and J by 7 bases, with 10 bases between. Germline loops: CDR1 SNHLY, CDR2 FYNNEI.

This clonotype was counted between two and nine times. The chain carries TRBV7-9 and TRBJ1-2; a possible D gene is TRBD1 (5 bases). Trimming stripped 4 bases from V and 3 bases from J, with 9 bases between. Germline-derived CDR1 and CDR2 are SEHNR and FQNEAQ (reference sequence). The CDR3 extends over 13 amino acids. The CDR3 spells CASSSTDDYGYTF. The CDR3 coding sequence is TGTGCCAGCAGCTCGACAGACGACTATGGCTACACCTTC.

In its sample, this clonotype was seen many times. The CDR3 region is CASSLWTGRAFF. CDR3 DNA sequence: TGTGCCAGCAGTCTCTGGACGGGAAGGGCTTTCTTT. The chain has TRBV2 and TRBJ1-1; no reliable D call. Germline loops: CDR1 SNHLY, CDR2 FYNNEI. Trimming took 5 bases from V and 11 from J, leaving 15 bases between them. CDR3 length: 12 residues.

The chain carries TRBV5-1 and TRBJ2-7; 7 bases are a match to TRBD1. After removal of 5 bases from V and 0 bases from J, the junction contained 8 bases not matched to a gene. Germline values: CDR1 SGHRS, CDR2 YFSETQ. This CDR3 region has 15 residues. This chain's CDR3 is CASSLGQVGSYEQYF. The CDR3 DNA follows: TGCGCCAGCAGTTTAGGACAGGTCGGCTCCTACGAGCAGTACTTC.

This clonotype was seen only a few times. The rearrangement joins TRBV27 to TRBJ1-5, with 8 positions matching TRBD1. Germline V lookup: CDR1 MNHEY, CDR2 SMNVEV (reference sequence). The CDR3 runs 16 residues. V was clipped by 4 bases and J by 3 bases; unmatched bases: 8. CDR3 sequence: CASSSWTGTPNQPQHF. The CDR3, as DNA: TGTGCCAGCAGTTCCTGGACAGGGACCCCCAATCAGCCCCAGCATTTT.

This clonotype was seen a few times. This rearrangement joins TRBV4-1 to TRBJ1-2, with D possibly matching TRBD1 (6 bases). V dropped 2 bases and J dropped 7 bases, with 17 bases sitting between them. The CDR3 has 15 residues. CDR1 is MGHRA, CDR2 YSYEKL, per germline. This CDR3 is CASSQPAQGPSGYTF. Here the CDR3 DNA reads TGCGCCAGCAGCCAACCCGCCCAGGGGCCCTCTGGCTACACCTTC.

This clonotype has a handful of counts. CDR3 nucleotides: TGCGCCAGCAGCTCCGAGGCGGCGGTCGTCGGCGAGCAGTACTTC. Translating it yields CASSSEAAVVGEQYF. This rearrangement joins TRBV5-1 to TRBJ2-7; unclear D gene. Between the trimmed V and J ends, which lost 3 bases and 6 bases, there was a span of 19 bases. The CDR3 totals 15 residues. The germline gives CDR1 SGHRS, CDR2 YFSETQ.

On this clonotype: It may be a read error: a sequence one base away is much more abundant. CDR3 DNA sequence: TGCGCCAGCAGCCACGGGACTACCGGGGGGTACCAAGAGACCCAGTACTTC. Translating it yields CASSHGTTGGYQETQYF. The chain recombines TRBV7-3 with TRBJ2-5; 7 positions match TRBD2. Germline-derived CDR1 and CDR2 are SGHTA and FQGTGA. The CDR3 runs to 17 residues. Full variable domain (missing parts from reference TRBV7-3 and TRBJ2-5): GAGVSQTPSNKVTEKGKYVELRCDPISGHTALYWYRQSLGQGPEFLIYFQGTGAADDSGLPNDRFFAVRPEGSVSTLKIQRTERGDSAVYLCASSHGTTGGYQETQYFGPGTRLLVL.

This clonotype appeared many times. The chain employs TRBV3-1 and TRBJ2-1; D gene uncertain. Trimming pared 2 bases from V and 8 bases from J, leaving 19 bases between. Germline V gives CDR1 LGHDT, CDR2 YNNKEL (reference sequence). The CDR3 length is 16 residues. CDR3 sequence: CASSQIPIGQSDEQFF. CDR3 coding DNA: TGTGCCAGCAGCCAAATCCCAATCGGGCAGTCGGATGAGCAGTTCTTC.

This clonotype was counted many times. The J gene is TRBJ1-4, the V gene TRBV11-2, with 9 nucleotides matching TRBD1. Germline values: CDR1 SGHAT, CDR2 FQNNGV. The CDR3 loop spans 17 amino acids. V shed 5 bases, J shed 7 bases, and the junction held 14 bases outside the gene matches. The CDR3 region has the DNA TGTGCCAGCAGCCCCGGGGGGACAGGGTTGGTTGGTGAAAAACTGTTTTTT. Protein: CASSPGGTGLVGEKLFF.

This rearrangement joins TRBV6-2 or TRBV6-3 to TRBJ2-3; D not certain. This CDR3 contains 15 residues. V was pared by 0 bases and J by 0 bases, with 7 bases between. Germline V gene lookup returns CDR1 MNHEY and CDR2 SVGEGT. Here the CDR3 DNA reads TGTGCCAGCAGTTACTCTGGGGAAAGCACAGATACGCAGTATTTT. Its translation is CASSYSGESTDTQYF.

In its sample, this clonotype was seen a few times. It may be a read error: a sequence one base away is much more abundant. The chain recombines TRBV5-5 with TRBJ2-3, with D possibly being TRBD1 (5 bases). This CDR3 contains 16 residues. Germline V CDR1 and CDR2: SGHKS, YYEKEE (reference sequence). The V end lost 0 bases, the J end lost 2 bases, and 13 bases lay between the germline ends. CDR3 nucleotides: TGTGCCAGCAGCTTGGTGAGTGGGGCTGTCACAGATACGCAGTATTTT. This codes for CASSLVSGAVTDTQYF.